Reported below is one T cell receptor (beta chain). This record comes from a study of blood T cell repertoires in COVID-19. Sequencing was performed with immunoSEQ multiplex PCR; in TCRdb, only in-frame clones are kept and a portion is missing. The sample lists about 150,000 clones; 87% were seen once. The germline V gene has CDR1 SGHDT and CDR2 YYEEEE. The J segment lost 5 bases and the V segment lost 1 base, leaving 7 bases of the junction unmatched. This CDR3 contains 17 residues. The TCR was taken from a human donor in a cohort sampled during active COVID-19. V is TRBV5-6 and J is TRBJ2-2; 11 bases align to TRBD2. Sequencing used peripheral blood. Written as DNA, the CDR3 is TGTGCCAGCAGCTTGAGACTAGCGGGGATGGTTACCGGGGAGCTGTTTTTT. Translating gives CASSLRLAGMVTGELFF. The full variable domain, completed using reference TRBV5-6 and TRBJ2-2, is DAGVTQSPTHLIKTRGQQVTLRCSPKSGHDTVSWYQQALGQGPQFIFQYYEEEERQRGNFPDRFSGHQFPNYSSELNVNALLLGDSALYLCASSLRLAGMVTGELFFGEGSRLTVL.